This T cell receptor (beta chain) was identified during a study of blood T cell repertoires in COVID-19 (dated by TCRdb to 2019 to 2021). General notes on the study: Collaborator samples came from the United States, Italy and Spain and covered acute and convalescent phases of COVID-19. Where HLA class I and class II types were available, the types were taken from metadata supplied by the sample provider, not from assay-based typing. The sample metadata nearly always contained a de-identified subject ID, COVID-19 status, age in years and sex. The samples were drawn from the first 160 participants of the ongoing ImmuneRACE study and from 1,254 subjects provided by 6 global collaborators. The repertoires were released in a freely available public database meant as a resource for research on the immune response to SARS-CoV-2. Subjects who had been exposed to COVID-19, were actively infected with it, or had recovered from it provided the deeply sampled blood TCRbeta repertoires that made up the dataset. The prospective study material was composed of cDNA or gDNA derived from T cells, B-cell-depleted T cells, or PBMCs. Broader findings and caveats from the paper: The quantity of clinical and demographic metadata differed by source and by participant and was supplied without curation.

Concerning this clone itself: Its cognate antigen has yet to be identified. Per-base quality was not reported, and no clone a single base away is much larger than it.

Each collaborating institution followed its own protocols to collect whole blood in K2EDTA tubes. For TCRbeta analysis, collaborators shipped samples in one of three forms: frozen whole blood, isolated PBMCs, or DNA extracted from either of those sample types. TCRbeta CDR3 regions were amplified from genomic DNA using the immunoSEQ Assay, a bias-controlled multiplex PCR. Processing in the source paper ran as follows. Nucleated cell counts per sample were estimated from amplification of reference gene primers within the assay. To quantify the absolute abundance of each unique TCRbeta CDR3 rearrangement, sequence reads were collapsed and filtered. For each sample, productive Simpson clonality was calculated as the square root of Simpson's diversity index across productive rearrangements. In TCRdb, the immuneACCESS table is reduced to in-frame sequences with V and J assigned. These tables do not hold every clone; where another copy was compared, an unresolved V gene accounts for under half, and the others remain unexplained. The V and J calls and clone size were taken over from that table, and D and trimming were inferred from the DNA. Recorded for this sample are more than 100,000 clones; 85% to 90% of them occurred a single time. The top ten constitute roughly 29% of the sample.

Sequencing was carried out using peripheral blood. This clonotype was obtained from a woman in her seventies with acute or convalescent COVID-19.

CDR3 region: CASSQQGHREQYF. The nucleotides are TGTGCCAGCAGCCAGCAGGGTCATCGCGAGCAGTACTTC. The chain uses TRBV3-1 (or the pseudogene TRBV3-2) and TRBJ2-7; the D gene is possibly TRBD1, with 5 bases matching. Trimming removed 3 bases from V and 6 bases from J, leaving 12 bases between the germline ends. According to the germline V gene (reference sequence), CDR1 reads LGHDT and CDR2 reads YNNKEL. Spanning cysteine to phenylalanine, the CDR3 consists of 13 amino acids. Only the CDR3 DNA stays, 39 bases, in frame from base 1.